The 19 T cell receptor beta chains presented below share a single source sample, sequenced in a study of T cells in localized non-small cell lung cancer. The protocol was immunoSEQ multiplex PCR, while the TCRdb copy is restricted to in-frame clones and leaves out a portion. The table lists about 4,800 clones, 32% of them singletons. Sequencing used lung tumor tissue, obtained before any cancer treatment. These receptor sequences come from a male donor older than 55 with stage III lung adenocarcinoma.

The rearrangement links TRBV18 to TRBJ2-7; no clear D. V lost 3 bases to trimming and J lost 2 bases, with 14 bases between them. Looked up from germline, CDR1 is KGHSH and CDR2 is LQKENI. This CDR3 has 15 amino acids. The CDR3 sequence: CASSPSKLLTYEQYF. Here the CDR3 DNA reads TGTGCCAGCTCACCTTCGAAGCTTTTAACCTACGAGCAGTACTTC.

The chain couples TRBV28 to TRBJ1-2; TRBD1 might be the D (5 bases). The CDR3 has 13 residues. The germline V gene has CDR1 MDHEN and CDR2 SYDVKM. The germline V and J ends were trimmed by 6 bases and 7 bases, with 15 bases remaining between them. The CDR3 is CASRSGSRGGYTF. The CDR3 DNA follows: TGTGCCAGCAGATCAGGGTCGCGGGGTGGCTACACCTTC.

This clone occurred a few times. V and J are TRBV11-3 and TRBJ2-2, with D hard to call. This CDR3 spans 15 amino acids. The germline V gene encodes CDR1 SGHNT and CDR2 YENEEA. V dropped 5 bases and J dropped 3 bases, with 13 bases sitting between them. The CDR3 reads CASSPPDRDTGELFF. DNA for the CDR3: TGTGCCAGCAGCCCCCCGGACCGAGACACCGGGGAGCTGTTTTTT.

In this sample, this clone turned up a few times. V is TRBV11-3 and J is TRBJ1-1; D is ambiguous. The CDR3 is 16 amino acids. Germline assignment: CDR1 SGHNT and CDR2 YENEEA. V lost 5 bases and J 0 bases, leaving 16 bases between the germline ends. The CDR3 DNA follows: TGTGCCAGCAGCGTTTCAACCAGGTTAATGAACACTGAAGCTTTCTTT. Amino acid sequence: CASSVSTRLMNTEAFF. The whole variable domain, filled in from reference TRBV11-3 and TRBJ1-1, reads EAGVVQSPRYKIIEKKQPVAFWCNPISGHNTLYWYLQNLGQGPELLIRYENEEAVDDSQLPKDRFSAERLKGVDSTLKIQPAELGDSAVYLCASSVSTRLMNTEAFFGQGTRLTVV.

The table lists this clone with a few counts. The chain is built from TRBV6-7 and TRBJ1-1; D not certain. TRBV6-7 is an ORF, and what it does is uncertain. Trimming stripped 6 bases from V and 5 bases from J, with 7 bases between. This CDR3 comprises 11 residues. The CDR3 region has the DNA TGTGCCAGCAGCCACGGGACTGAAGCTTTCTTT. Translated, it gives CASSHGTEAFF.

The chain is built from TRBV9 and TRBJ1-1, with 9 bases aligning to TRBD1. CDR3 length: 17 amino acids. Germline CDR1 reads SGDLS; CDR2 reads YYNGEE. V trimming: 5 bases; J trimming: 0 bases; junction bases outside the gene matches: 11. The CDR3 here is CASSEDRDRDLNTEAFF. The CDR3 DNA is TGTGCCAGCAGTGAAGACCGGGACAGGGATTTGAACACTGAAGCTTTCTTT.

The rearrangement links TRBV19 to TRBJ1-4; no clear D gene. The CDR3 runs 11 residues. Trimming stripped 7 bases from V and 7 bases from J, with 7 bases between. Germline CDR1 LNHDA, CDR2 SQIVND (reference sequence). CDR3 protein: CASMQGEKLFF. The CDR3 DNA reads TGTGCCAGTATGCAAGGTGAAAAACTGTTTTTT.

Only a few counts were recorded for this clone. V is TRBV6-8 and J is TRBJ2-7; 7 positions match TRBD1. The CDR3 is 15 amino acids. CDR1 MNHGY and CDR2 SAAAGT come from the germline V gene. The trim removed 2 bases at V and 3 bases at J, leaving 7 bases unmatched. The CDR3 coding sequence is TGTGCCAGCAGTTACCTTATCACAGGGGACTACGAGCAGTACTTC. Translation gives CASSYLITGDYEQYF.

In the case of this clone: Other nucleotide sequences from this sample produce the same CDR3. The chain combines TRBV18 with TRBJ2-5, with D perhaps TRBD2 (5 bases). The CDR3 consists of 13 residues. Trimming removed 6 bases from V and 2 bases from J, with 10 bases in between. In germline, CDR1 is KGHSH, CDR2 LQKENI. The CDR3 DNA reads as TGTGCCAGCTCCCCGGGATTACAAGAGACCCAGTACTTC. It yields the protein CASSPGLQETQYF.

This clone was recorded a few times. The V gene is TRBV11-3, the J gene TRBJ2-1, with a tentative D call TRBD2 (5 bases). Germline assignment: CDR1 SGHNT and CDR2 YENEEA. The CDR3 sequence is 14 residues long. V was trimmed by 5 bases and J by 1 base, leaving 9 bases between them. This CDR3 is CASSGLASYNEQFF. As DNA, the CDR3 is TGTGCCAGCAGCGGTCTAGCTTCCTACAATGAGCAGTTCTTC.

V and J are TRBV30 and TRBJ2-5; either TRBD1 or TRBD2 may supply D (5 bases each). V was pared by 0 bases and J by 5 bases, with 13 bases between. Looked up from germline, CDR1 is GTSNPN and CDR2 is SVGIG (reference sequence). The length of the CDR3 is 14 residues. This chain's CDR3 is CAWSVQARGETQYF. CDR3 nucleotide sequence: TGTGCCTGGAGTGTACAGGCAAGAGGGGAGACCCAGTACTTC.

The chain couples TRBV11-3 to TRBJ2-1, with D unresolved. Germline lookup yields CDR1 SGHNT and CDR2 YENEEA. V was shortened by 2 bases and J by 8 bases, with 13 bases between the two germline ends. CDR3 length: 14 residues. The DNA for the CDR3 is TGTGCCAGCAGCTTACGTCTGTCCGGCGATGAGCAGTTCTTC. Amino acids: CASSLRLSGDEQFF.

This chain connects TRBV15 to TRBJ1-4, with unresolved D. CDR1 and CDR2 (germline): LNHNV, YYDKDF (reference sequence). V was clipped by 0 bases and J by 5 bases, with 10 bases between them. The CDR3 runs 15 residues. The CDR3 loop is CATSRDSSGNEKLFF. The CDR3, as DNA: TGTGCCACCAGCAGAGATAGTTCGGGAAATGAAAAACTGTTTTTT.

By share, this clone ranks as medium-sized (0.01 to 0.1%). The chain couples TRBV11-3 to TRBJ2-2, with D possibly matching TRBD1 (5 bases). The CDR3 runs 14 residues. From germline, CDR1 is SGHNT and CDR2 YENEEA. V was clipped by 5 bases and J by 5 bases, with 12 bases between them. The CDR3 coding sequence is TGTGCCAGCAGCCAGCAGGGTGGAACCGGGGAGCTGTTTTTT. It specifies CASSQQGGTGELFF.

CDR3 nucleotide sequence: TGTGCCTGGAGCCGGACAGGGGGGGAAGCTTTCTTT. This translates into CAWSRTGGEAFF. This rearrangement joins TRBV30 to TRBJ1-1; 10 bases line up with TRBD1. The CDR3 runs to 12 residues. Germline V lookup: CDR1 GTSNPN, CDR2 SVGIG (reference sequence). V shed 3 bases and J 8 bases; nucleotides not matched to a gene: 3. Full variable domain (missing parts from reference TRBV30 and TRBJ1-1): SQTIHQWPATLVQPVGSPLSLECTVEGTSNPNLYWYRQAAGRGLQLLFYSVGIGQISSEVPQNLSASRPQDRQFILSSKKLLLSDSGFYLCAWSRTGGEAFFGQGTRLTVV.

The rearrangement uses TRBV28 and TRBJ2-7, with 7 bases identical to TRBD2. The CDR3 consists of 13 residues. In germline, CDR1 is MDHEN, CDR2 SYDVKM. After removal of 5 bases from V and 7 bases from J, the junction contained 8 bases not matched to a gene. The CDR3 spells CASSETSPWEQYF. CDR3 in DNA: TGTGCCAGCAGTGAGACTAGCCCGTGGGAGCAGTACTTC.

This clone occurred once. The V call is TRBV5-1, the J call TRBJ2-2; TRBD2 might be the D (6 bases). Germline loops: CDR1 SGHRS, CDR2 YFSETQ. The V end was cut by 2 bases, the J end by 2 bases, with 7 bases between. CDR3 length equals 14 residues. The CDR3 DNA reads as TGCGCCAGCAGCTTCGGGGGTAACACCGGGGAGCTGTTTTTT. This encodes CASSFGGNTGELFF.

The chain employs TRBV29-1 and TRBJ2-3; D is perhaps TRBD1 (6 bases). CDR3 size: 14 residues. CDR1 SQVTM and CDR2 ANQGSEA come from the germline V gene. Trimming shortened V by 1 base and J by 4 bases, and 12 bases separated the two germline ends. The CDR3 DNA reads TGCAGCGTTGAAGGCCCAGGGGTGGCAGATACGCAGTATTTT. It codes for CSVEGPGVADTQYF.

By share, this clone counts as medium-sized. The genes are TRBV11-3 and TRBJ1-2; D not resolved. This CDR3 comprises 14 residues. V shed 3 bases and J shed 1 base, with 9 bases lying between them. CDR1 is SGHNT, CDR2 YENEEA, per germline. The CDR3 loop is CASSLGGVNYGYTF. DNA for the CDR3: TGTGCCAGCAGCTTGGGCGGAGTTAACTATGGCTACACCTTC.